This T cell receptor beta chain emerged from a study of post-analysis software for immune sequencing data. Overall study context: Some patients lacked subtype; others had relapsing-remitting, secondary progressive or progressive-relapsing disease.

CDR1 is SGHRS, CDR2 YFSETQ, per germline. Trimming cost V 7 bases and J 4 bases, with 17 bases left between them. CDR3 size: 14 residues. On this clonotype: Its target is unknown.

The TCR beta cDNA libraries carried unique molecular identifiers. TCRdb reprocessed the PCR reads with MiXCR, giving one entry per CDR3 protein. The sample includes about 540,000 distinct CDR3 sequences, 34% of them seen just once. The study, taken as a whole, reports: Batch-mates among the samples co-clustered strongly by F measure. Five or six TRBV segments appeared more often in patients than in controls, and TRBV5-6, TRBV5-1 and TRBV20-1 were among these. Controls' normalized Chao1 diversity significantly exceeded that of multiple sclerosis patients.

The J gene is TRBJ1-2, the V gene TRBV5-1, with a tentative D call TRBD1 (6 bases). The clonotype originates from a girl aged 2 to 17 with multiple sclerosis. Sequencing was done on a sample of blood. CDR3 region: CASSESGTSYGYTF. For the CDR3, the DNA is TGCGCCAGCTCCGAATCCGGGACAAGCTATGGCTACACCTTC. The variable domain in full, with the rest retrieved from reference TRBV5-1 and TRBJ1-2, is KAGVTQTPRYLIKTRGQQVTLSCSPISGHRSVSWYQQTPGQGLQFLFEYFSETQRNKGNFPGRFSGRQFSNSRSEMNVSTLELGDSALYLCASSESGTSYGYTFGSGTRLTVV.